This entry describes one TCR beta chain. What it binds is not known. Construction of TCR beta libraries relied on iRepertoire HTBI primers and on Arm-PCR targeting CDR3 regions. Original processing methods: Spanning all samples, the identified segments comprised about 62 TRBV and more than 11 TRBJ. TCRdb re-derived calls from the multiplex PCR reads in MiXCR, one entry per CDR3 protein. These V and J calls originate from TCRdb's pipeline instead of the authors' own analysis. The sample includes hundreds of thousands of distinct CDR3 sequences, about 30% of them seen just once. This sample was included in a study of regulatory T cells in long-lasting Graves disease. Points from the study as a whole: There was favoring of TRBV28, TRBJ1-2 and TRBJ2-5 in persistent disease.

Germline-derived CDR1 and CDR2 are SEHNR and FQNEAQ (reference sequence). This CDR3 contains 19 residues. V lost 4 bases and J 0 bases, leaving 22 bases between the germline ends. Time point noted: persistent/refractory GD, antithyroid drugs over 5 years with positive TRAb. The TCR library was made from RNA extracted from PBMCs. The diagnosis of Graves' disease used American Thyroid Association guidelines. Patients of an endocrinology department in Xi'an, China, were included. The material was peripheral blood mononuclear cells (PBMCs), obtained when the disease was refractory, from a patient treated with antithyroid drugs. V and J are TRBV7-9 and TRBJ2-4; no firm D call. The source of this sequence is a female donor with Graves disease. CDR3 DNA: TGTGCCAGCAGCTCCGGAACAGAAGAAGGTGGCCTAGCCAAAAACATTCAGTACTTC. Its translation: CASSSGTEEGGLAKNIQYF.